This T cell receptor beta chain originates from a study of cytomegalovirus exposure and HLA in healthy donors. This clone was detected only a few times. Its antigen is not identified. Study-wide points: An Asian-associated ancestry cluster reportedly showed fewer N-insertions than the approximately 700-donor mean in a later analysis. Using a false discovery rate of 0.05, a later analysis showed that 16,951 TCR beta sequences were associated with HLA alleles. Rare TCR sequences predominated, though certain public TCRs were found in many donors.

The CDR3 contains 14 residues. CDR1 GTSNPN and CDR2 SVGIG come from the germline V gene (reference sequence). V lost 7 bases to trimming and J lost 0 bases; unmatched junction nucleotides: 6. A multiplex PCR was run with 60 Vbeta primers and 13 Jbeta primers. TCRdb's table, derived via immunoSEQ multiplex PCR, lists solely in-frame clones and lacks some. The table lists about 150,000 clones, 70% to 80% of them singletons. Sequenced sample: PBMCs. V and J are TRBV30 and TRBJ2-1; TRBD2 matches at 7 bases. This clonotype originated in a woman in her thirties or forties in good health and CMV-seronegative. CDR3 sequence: CALVAGSSYNEQFF. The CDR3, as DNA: TGTGCCTTGGTAGCGGGTAGCTCCTACAATGAGCAGTTCTTC. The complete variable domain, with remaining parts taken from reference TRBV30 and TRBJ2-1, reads SQTIHQWPATLVQPVGSPLSLECTVEGTSNPNLYWYRQAAGRGLQLLFYSVGIGQISSEVPQNLSASRPQDRQFILSSKKLLLSDSGFYLCALVAGSSYNEQFFGPGTRLTVL.